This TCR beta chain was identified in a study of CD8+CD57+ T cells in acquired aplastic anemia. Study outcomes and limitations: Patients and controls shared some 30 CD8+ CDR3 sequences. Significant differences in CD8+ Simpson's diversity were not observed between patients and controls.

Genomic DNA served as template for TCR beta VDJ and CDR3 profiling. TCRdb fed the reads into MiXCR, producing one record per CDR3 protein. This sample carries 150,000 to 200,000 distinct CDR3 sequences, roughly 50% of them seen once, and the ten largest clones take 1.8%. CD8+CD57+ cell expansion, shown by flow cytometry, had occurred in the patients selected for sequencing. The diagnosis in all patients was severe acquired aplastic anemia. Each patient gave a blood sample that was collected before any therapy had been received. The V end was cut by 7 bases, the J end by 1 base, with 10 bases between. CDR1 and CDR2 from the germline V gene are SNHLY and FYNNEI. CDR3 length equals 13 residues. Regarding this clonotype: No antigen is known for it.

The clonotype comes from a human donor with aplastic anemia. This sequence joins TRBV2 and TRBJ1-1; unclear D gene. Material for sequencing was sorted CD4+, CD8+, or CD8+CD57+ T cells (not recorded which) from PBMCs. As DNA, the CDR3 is TGTGCCAGCAATTATAAGGAGAACACTGAAGCTTTCTTT. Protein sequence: CASNYKENTEAFF.